Listed below are T cell receptor beta chains from one sample, sequenced in a study of blood T cell repertoires in COVID-19. Data came from immunoSEQ multiplex PCR; TCRdb stores just in-frame clones and leaves some out. The sample comprises almost 200,000 clones, 89% of which are singletons, and around 8.4% rests with the top ten. The sequencing sample was made of PBMCs or T cells enriched from blood (not recorded which). Source of these receptors: a woman aged 18 to 35 who had recovered from COVID-19. Both conserved end residues are part of each CDR3. D genes are given only for firm matches. Size is omitted from some rows. Given values are once, few, many or a class for expanded clones.

J | length | D | V | size | CDR3 | DNA
TRBJ1-5 | 13 | - | TRBV7-9 | - | CASSLASDQPQHF | TGTGCCAGCAGCTTAGCGAGCGACCAGCCCCAGCATTTT
TRBJ1-3 | 14 | - | TRBV2 | - | CASSAQGPGNTIYF | TGTGCCAGCAGCGCCCAGGGCCCTGGAAACACCATATATTTT
TRBJ1-6 | 16 | - | TRBV6-1 | - | CASSEGGFRYNSPLHF | TGTGCCAGCAGTGAGGGGGGTTTCAGGTATAATTCACCCCTCCACTTT
TRBJ2-7 | 14 | - | TRBV29-1 | - | CSVEETGISYEQYF | TGCAGCGTTGAAGAAACCGGGATATCATACGAGCAGTACTTC
TRBJ2-3 | 14 | - | TRBV5-1 | - | CASSLEGAKDTQYF | TGCGCCAGCAGCTTGGAAGGGGCGAAGGATACGCAGTATTTT
TRBJ1-2 | 14 | - | TRBV29-1 | - | CSVHEGGRGNGYTF | TGCAGCGTCCACGAGGGGGGGCGAGGGAATGGCTACACCTTC
TRBJ1-2 | 13 | - | TRBV27 | - | CASSLRQDGGYTF | TGTGCCAGCAGTTTACGTCAGGATGGTGGCTACACCTTC
TRBJ2-5 | 13 | - | TRBV28 | - | CASSFVLPQTQYF | TGTGCCAGCAGTTTCGTGCTACCACAGACCCAGTACTTC
TRBJ1-4 | 19 | - | TRBV28 | - | CASSSRRLTVSPTNEKLFF | TGTGCCAGCAGTAGCCGGCGACTTACCGTCAGCCCAACTAATGAAAAACTGTTTTTT
TRBJ1-6 | 16 | TRBD1 | TRBV12-5 | once | CASGRGQSSYNSPLHF | TGTGCTAGTGGTCGGGGACAGAGCTCCTATAATTCACCCCTCCACTTT
TRBJ2-1 | 14 | TRBD1 | TRBV5-1 | - | CASRGQVSYNEQFF | TGCGCCAGCAGAGGACAGGTCTCCTACAATGAGCAGTTCTTC
TRBJ2-1 | 17 | TRBD2 | TRBV3-1/TRBV3-2 | once | CASSQDLVAGGPNEQFF | TGTGCCAGCAGCCAAGATCTGGTAGCGGGGGGGCCCAATGAGCAGTTCTTC
TRBJ1-2 | 13 | TRBD1 | TRBV5-4 | - | CASSHGTGHGYTF | TGTGCCAGCAGCCACGGGACAGGGCATGGCTACACCTTC
TRBJ2-7 | 16 | TRBD2 | TRBV7-2 | - | CASSLRLAGWVSEQYF | TGTGCCAGCAGCCTTAGACTAGCGGGGTGGGTGAGCGAGCAGTACTTC
TRBJ1-4 | 11 | - | TRBV29-1 | - | CSVEREAKLFF | TGCAGCGTTGAAAGGGAGGCAAAACTGTTTTTT
TRBJ2-5 | 15 | - | TRBV10-3 | - | CAISEQGPNQETQYF | TGTGCCATCAGCGAACAGGGCCCTAACCAAGAGACCCAGTACTTC
TRBJ2-3 | 15 | - | TRBV5-1 | few | CASSLDGGAPDTQYF | TGCGCCAGCAGCTTGGATGGGGGGGCCCCAGATACGCAGTATTTT
TRBJ1-1 | 13 | TRBD1 | TRBV6-5 | few | CASPDRAGTEAFF | TGTGCCAGCCCGGACAGGGCGGGCACTGAAGCTTTCTTT
TRBJ2-5 | 16 | TRBD2 | TRBV7-8 | once | CASSPHGLAGSETQYF | TGTGCCAGCAGCCCTCATGGGTTAGCGGGGTCAGAGACCCAGTACTTC
TRBJ2-3 | 15 | - | TRBV28 | - | CASSFLRDLQDTQYF | TGTGCCAGCAGTTTTTTGAGGGATCTTCAAGATACGCAGTATTTT
TRBJ2-7 | 12 | - | TRBV21-1 | - | CASKQENYEQYF | TGTGCCAGCAAACAGGAGAACTACGAGCAGTACTTC
TRBJ1-6 | 18 | - | TRBV4-1 | - | CASSQSWSGGIHNSPLHF | TGCGCCAGCAGCCAATCCTGGTCGGGGGGCATACATAATTCACCCCTCCACTTT
TRBJ1-5 | 14 | - | TRBV4-1 | - | CASSQEEGNQPQHF | TGCGCCAGCAGCCAAGAGGAGGGGAATCAGCCCCAGCATTTT
TRBJ1-2 | 14 | TRBD1 | TRBV5-1 | - | CASSLGTAAGGYTF | TGCGCCAGCAGCCTAGGGACAGCAGCGGGTGGCTACACCTTC
TRBJ2-5 | 14 | - | TRBV11-2 | - | CASSLGDFQETQYF | TGTGCCAGCAGCTTAGGGGACTTCCAAGAGACCCAGTACTTC
TRBJ2-3 | 15 | - | TRBV5-1 | - | CASSSLAAYTDTQYF | TGCGCCAGCAGCTCGCTTGCGGCATACACAGATACGCAGTATTTT
TRBJ2-5 | 12 | - | TRBV4-1 | - | CASSPLGQTQYF | TGCGCCAGCAGCCCGTTGGGGCAGACCCAGTACTTC
TRBJ2-3 | 16 | TRBD2 | TRBV5-6 | - | CASSSLSGGDADTQYF | TGTGCCAGCAGCTCCTTGTCGGGGGGTGACGCAGATACGCAGTATTTT
TRBJ1-1 | 15 | TRBD1 | TRBV5-1 | - | CASSLGTVTLTEAFF | TGCGCCAGCAGCCTAGGGACAGTTACACTCACTGAAGCTTTCTTT
TRBJ2-7 | 12 | - | TRBV7-2 | - | CASSFPRYEQYF | TGTGCCAGCAGCTTTCCCAGATACGAGCAGTACTTC
TRBJ1-1 | 15 | TRBD1 | TRBV27 | once | CASTLVGTANTEAFF | TGTGCCAGCACGTTGGTGGGGACAGCGAACACTGAAGCTTTCTTT
TRBJ2-7 | 15 | - | TRBV29-1 | once | CSVERGSSRSEEQYF | TGCAGCGTTGAAAGGGGAAGCAGCCGCTCGGAGGAGCAGTACTTC
TRBJ2-7 | 15 | TRBD2 | TRBV5-1 | - | CASSLGTSLNYEQYF | TGCGCCAGCAGCTTGGGGACTAGCCTTAACTACGAGCAGTACTTC
TRBJ1-1 | 14 | - | TRBV28 | - | CASSLRRVEKEAFF | TGTGCCAGCAGTTTAAGGCGGGTGGAGAAGGAAGCTTTCTTT
TRBJ1-1 | 13 | - | TRBV29-1 | - | CSGATETNTEAFF | TGCAGCGGCGCGACAGAAACAAACACTGAAGCTTTCTTT
TRBJ2-5 | 14 | - | TRBV18 | - | CASFMAGAVETQYF | TGTGCCAGCTTCATGGCAGGGGCCGTAGAGACCCAGTACTTC
TRBJ2-3 | 16 | TRBD2 | TRBV5-1 | - | CASSFWTSGSTDTQYF | TGCGCCAGCAGCTTTTGGACTAGCGGTAGCACAGATACGCAGTATTTT
TRBJ2-2 | 14 | - | TRBV6-5 | - | CASSYEGGERELFF | TGTGCCAGCAGTTACGAGGGGGGGGAGAGGGAGCTGTTTTTT
TRBJ1-2 | 14 | - | TRBV19 | - | CASSMAGAYYGYTF | TGTGCCAGTAGTATGGCTGGGGCCTACTATGGCTACACCTTC
TRBJ1-3 | 15 | - | TRBV9 | - | CASSVGGGLPTTIYF | TGTGCCAGCAGCGTAGGGGGGGGCCTCCCCACCACCATATATTTT
TRBJ1-6 | 15 | - | TRBV28 | - | CASSSPAVGDSPLHF | TGTGCCAGCAGTTCCCCGGCCGTAGGGGATTCACCCCTCCACTTT
TRBJ1-1 | 11 | - | TRBV7-9 | many | CASSLGRAAFF | TGTGCCAGCAGCTTAGGGAGGGCGGCTTTCTTT
TRBJ1-5 | 12 | - | TRBV24-1 | - | CATSDSDQPQHF | TGTGCCACCAGTGATTCGGATCAGCCCCAGCATTTT
TRBJ1-3 | 15 | - | TRBV7-9 | - | CASSPGTFSGNTIYF | TGTGCCAGCAGCCCTGGGACATTCTCTGGAAACACCATATATTTT
TRBJ2-5 | 17 | TRBD1 | TRBV11-3 | - | CASSSGTTGASQETQYF | TGTGCCAGCAGCTCAGGCACCACAGGGGCGTCGCAAGAGACCCAGTACTTC
TRBJ1-2 | 14 | - | TRBV6-5 | - | CASSYQYANYGYTF | TGTGCCAGCAGTTACCAGTACGCTAACTATGGCTACACCTTC
TRBJ2-7 | 16 | TRBD2 | TRBV27 | - | CASSSHSGGPFYEQYF | TGTGCCAGCAGTAGTCATAGCGGGGGGCCATTCTACGAGCAGTACTTC
TRBJ1-4 | 15 | TRBD1 | TRBV19 | - | CASRSRDRINEKLFF | TGTGCCAGTAGATCCAGGGACAGGATTAATGAAAAACTGTTTTTT
TRBJ1-2 | 13 | - | TRBV12-3/TRBV12-4 | once | CASSFRRADGYTF | TGTGCCAGCAGTTTCCGCAGGGCTGATGGCTACACCTTC